This T cell receptor beta chain was obtained from a study of blood T cell repertoires in COVID-19. The wider study: Nucleic acid was either cDNA or gDNA, and it came from T cells, B-cell-depleted T cells, or PBMCs.

Produced via immunoSEQ multiplex PCR; TCRdb's table is partial and in-frame only. This sample has tens of thousands of clones, with more than 85% found just once. This CDR3 has 14 residues. The ends lost 2 bases at V and 6 bases at J; junction bases unmatched: 3. CDR1 is KGHSH, CDR2 LQKENI, per germline. This clone appeared a single time. The chain uses TRBV18 and TRBJ1-2, with 10 nucleotides matching TRBD1. Sequenced: peripheral blood. The sequence derives from a human donor with active COVID-19. The donor label of this sample is uncertain. In DNA, the CDR3 is TGTGCCAGCTCACCATCGGGACAGGGGAATGGCTACACCTTC. Its translation is CASSPSGQGNGYTF.